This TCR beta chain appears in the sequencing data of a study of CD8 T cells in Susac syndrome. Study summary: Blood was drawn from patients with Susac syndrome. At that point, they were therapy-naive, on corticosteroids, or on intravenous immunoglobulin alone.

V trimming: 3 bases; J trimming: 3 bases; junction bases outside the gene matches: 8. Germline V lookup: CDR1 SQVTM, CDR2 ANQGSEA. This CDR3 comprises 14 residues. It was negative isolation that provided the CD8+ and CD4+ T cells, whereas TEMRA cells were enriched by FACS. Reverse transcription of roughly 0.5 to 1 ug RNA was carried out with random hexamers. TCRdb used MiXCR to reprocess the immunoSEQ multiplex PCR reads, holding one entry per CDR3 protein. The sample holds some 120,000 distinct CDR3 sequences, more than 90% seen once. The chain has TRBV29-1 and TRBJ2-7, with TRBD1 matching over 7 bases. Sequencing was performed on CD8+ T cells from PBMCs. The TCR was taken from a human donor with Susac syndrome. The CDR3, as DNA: TGCAGCGTTGAGCCTGGGGACAGTAGCTACGAGCAGTACTTC. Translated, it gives CSVEPGDSSYEQYF.